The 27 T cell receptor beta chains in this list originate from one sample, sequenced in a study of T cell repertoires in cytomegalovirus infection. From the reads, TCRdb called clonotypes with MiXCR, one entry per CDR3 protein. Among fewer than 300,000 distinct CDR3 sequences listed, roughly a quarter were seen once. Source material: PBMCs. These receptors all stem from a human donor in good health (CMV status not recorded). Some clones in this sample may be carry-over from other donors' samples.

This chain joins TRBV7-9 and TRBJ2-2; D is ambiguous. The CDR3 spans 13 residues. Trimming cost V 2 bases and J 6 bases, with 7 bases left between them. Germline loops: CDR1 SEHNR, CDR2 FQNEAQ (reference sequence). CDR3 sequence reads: CASSLPSAGELFF. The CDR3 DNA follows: TGTGCCAGCAGCTTACCCAGTGCCGGGGAGCTGTTTTTT.

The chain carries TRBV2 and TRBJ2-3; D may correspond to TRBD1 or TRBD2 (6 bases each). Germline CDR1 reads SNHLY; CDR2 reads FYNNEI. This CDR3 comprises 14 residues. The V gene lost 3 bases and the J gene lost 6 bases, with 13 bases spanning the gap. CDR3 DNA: TGTGCCAGCAGTGATAGCCCGGGGGCGGATACGCAGTATTTT. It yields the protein CASSDSPGADTQYF.

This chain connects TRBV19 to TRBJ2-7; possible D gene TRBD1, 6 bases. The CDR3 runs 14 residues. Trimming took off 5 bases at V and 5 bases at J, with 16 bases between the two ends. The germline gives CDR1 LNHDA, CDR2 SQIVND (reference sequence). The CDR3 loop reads CASSVQGSVNEQYF. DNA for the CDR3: TGTGCCAGTAGTGTACAGGGAAGCGTGAACGAGCAGTACTTC.

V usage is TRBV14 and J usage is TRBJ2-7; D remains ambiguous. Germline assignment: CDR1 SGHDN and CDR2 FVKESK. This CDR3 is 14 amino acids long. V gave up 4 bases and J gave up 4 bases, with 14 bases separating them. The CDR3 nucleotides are TGTGCCAGCAGCCGTACCGCAAACCGATACGAGCAGTACTTC. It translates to CASSRTANRYEQYF.

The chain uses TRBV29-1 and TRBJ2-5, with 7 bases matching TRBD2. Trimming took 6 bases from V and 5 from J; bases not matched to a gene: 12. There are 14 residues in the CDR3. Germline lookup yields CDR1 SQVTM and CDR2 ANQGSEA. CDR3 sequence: CSVAGTTTSETQYF. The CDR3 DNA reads TGCAGCGTAGCCGGGACTACTACTTCTGAGACCCAGTACTTC.

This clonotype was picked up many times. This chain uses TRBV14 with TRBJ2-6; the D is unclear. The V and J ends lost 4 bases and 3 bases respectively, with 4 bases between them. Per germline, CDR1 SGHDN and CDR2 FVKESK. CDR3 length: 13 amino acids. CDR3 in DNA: TGTGCCAGCAGCCGCGGTGGGGCCAACGTCCTGACTTTC. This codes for CASSRGGANVLTF.

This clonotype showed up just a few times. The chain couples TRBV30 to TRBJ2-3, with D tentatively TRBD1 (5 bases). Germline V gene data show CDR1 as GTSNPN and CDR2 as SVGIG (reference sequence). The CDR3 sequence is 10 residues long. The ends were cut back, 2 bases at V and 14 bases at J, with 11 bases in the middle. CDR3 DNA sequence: TGTGCCTGGAGTCAGGGTCCCCCGTATTTT. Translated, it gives CAWSQGPPYF.

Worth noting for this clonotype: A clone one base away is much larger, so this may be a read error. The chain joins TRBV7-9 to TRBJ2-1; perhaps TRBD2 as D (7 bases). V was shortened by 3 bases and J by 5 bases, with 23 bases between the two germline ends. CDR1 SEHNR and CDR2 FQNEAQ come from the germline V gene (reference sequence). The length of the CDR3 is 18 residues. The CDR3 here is CASSFILRGGVPHNEQFF. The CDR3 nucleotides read TGTGCCAGCAGCTTCATTCTGCGCGGGGGCGTACCCCACAATGAGCAGTTCTTC.

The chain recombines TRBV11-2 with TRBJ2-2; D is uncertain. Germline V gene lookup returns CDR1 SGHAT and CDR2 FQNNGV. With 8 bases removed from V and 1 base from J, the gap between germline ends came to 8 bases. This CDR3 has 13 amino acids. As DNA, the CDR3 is TGTGCCAGCTGTCCAGGGAACACCGGGGAGCTGTTTTTT. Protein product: CASCPGNTGELFF.

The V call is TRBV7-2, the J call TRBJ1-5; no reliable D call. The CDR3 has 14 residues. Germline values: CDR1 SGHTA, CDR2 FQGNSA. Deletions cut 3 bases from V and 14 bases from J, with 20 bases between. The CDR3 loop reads CASSFGSLNQPKHF. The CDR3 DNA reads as TGTGCCAGCAGCTTTGGGAGCCTAAATCAGCCAAAGCATTTT.

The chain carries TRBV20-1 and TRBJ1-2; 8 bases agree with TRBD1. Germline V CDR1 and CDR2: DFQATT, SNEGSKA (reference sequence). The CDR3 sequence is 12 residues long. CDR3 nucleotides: TGCAGCGCTCGTAAGACAGGGGATGGCTACACCTTC. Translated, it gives CSARKTGDGYTF.

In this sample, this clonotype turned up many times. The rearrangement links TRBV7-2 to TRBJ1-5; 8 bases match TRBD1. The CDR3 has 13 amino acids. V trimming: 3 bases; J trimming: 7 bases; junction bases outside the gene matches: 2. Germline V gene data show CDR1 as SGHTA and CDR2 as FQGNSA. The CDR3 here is CASSLDRVQPQHF. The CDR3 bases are TGTGCCAGCAGCTTGGACAGGGTCCAGCCCCAGCATTTT.

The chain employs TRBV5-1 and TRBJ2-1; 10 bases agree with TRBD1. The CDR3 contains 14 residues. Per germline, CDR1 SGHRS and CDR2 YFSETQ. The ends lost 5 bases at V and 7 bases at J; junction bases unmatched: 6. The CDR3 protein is CASRTGQGTNEQFF. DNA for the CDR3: TGCGCCAGCAGAACGGGACAGGGGACGAATGAGCAGTTCTTC.

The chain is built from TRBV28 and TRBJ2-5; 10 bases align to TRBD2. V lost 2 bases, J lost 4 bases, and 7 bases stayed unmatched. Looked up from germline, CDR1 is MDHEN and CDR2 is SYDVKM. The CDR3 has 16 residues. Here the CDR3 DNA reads TGTGCCAGCAGTTTAGGGCGAGGACTAGCGGTAGAGACCCAGTACTTC. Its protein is CASSLGRGLAVETQYF.

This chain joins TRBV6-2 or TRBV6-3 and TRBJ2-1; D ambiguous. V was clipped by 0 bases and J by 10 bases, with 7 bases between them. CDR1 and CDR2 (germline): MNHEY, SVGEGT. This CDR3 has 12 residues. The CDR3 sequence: CASSYSDGEQFF. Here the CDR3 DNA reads TGTGCCAGCAGTTACTCGGATGGCGAGCAGTTCTTC.

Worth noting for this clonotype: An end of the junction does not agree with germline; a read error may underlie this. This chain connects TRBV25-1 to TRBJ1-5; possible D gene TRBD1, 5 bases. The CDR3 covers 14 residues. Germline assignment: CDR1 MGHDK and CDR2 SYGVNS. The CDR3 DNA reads TGTGTCAGCATATCCGGGGGGGGCAATCAGCCCCAGCATTTT. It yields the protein CVSISGGGNQPQHF.

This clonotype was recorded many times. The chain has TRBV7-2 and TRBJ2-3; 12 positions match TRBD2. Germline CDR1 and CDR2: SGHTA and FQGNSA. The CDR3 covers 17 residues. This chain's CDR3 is CAKGGGRLAGAADTQYF. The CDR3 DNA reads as TGTGCGAAAGGGGGGGGGAGACTAGCGGGGGCCGCAGATACGCAGTATTTT.

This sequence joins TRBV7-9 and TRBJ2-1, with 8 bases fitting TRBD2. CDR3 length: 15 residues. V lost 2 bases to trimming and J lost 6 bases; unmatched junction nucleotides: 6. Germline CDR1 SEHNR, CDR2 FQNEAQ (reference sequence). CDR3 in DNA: TGTGCCAGCAGCTTACCTAGGACTAGCCGCAATGAGCAGTTCTTC. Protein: CASSLPRTSRNEQFF.

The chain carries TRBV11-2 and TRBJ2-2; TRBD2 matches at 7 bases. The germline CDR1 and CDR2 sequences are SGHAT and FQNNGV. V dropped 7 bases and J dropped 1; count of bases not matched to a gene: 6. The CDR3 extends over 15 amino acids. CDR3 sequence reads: CASNPGTKNTGELFF. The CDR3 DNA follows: TGTGCCAGCAACCCCGGGACTAAGAACACCGGGGAGCTGTTTTTT.

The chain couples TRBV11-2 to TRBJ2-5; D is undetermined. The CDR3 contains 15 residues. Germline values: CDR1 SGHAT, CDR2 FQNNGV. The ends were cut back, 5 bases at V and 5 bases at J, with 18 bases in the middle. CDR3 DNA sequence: TGTGCCAGCAGCCCCGGTACCAACCTATTGGAGACCCAGTACTTC. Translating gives CASSPGTNLLETQYF.

CDR3 nucleotides: TGTGCCACCAGTGATTACGGCGGGAGCGGAACCGGGGAGCTGTTTTTT. Amino acid sequence: CATSDYGGSGTGELFF. J is TRBJ2-2 and V is TRBV24-1; 7 nucleotides align to TRBD2. This CDR3 comprises 16 residues. With V trimmed by 2 bases and J by 5 bases, 7 bases remained unmatched. CDR1 is KGHDR and CDR2 is SFDVKD in the germline V gene.

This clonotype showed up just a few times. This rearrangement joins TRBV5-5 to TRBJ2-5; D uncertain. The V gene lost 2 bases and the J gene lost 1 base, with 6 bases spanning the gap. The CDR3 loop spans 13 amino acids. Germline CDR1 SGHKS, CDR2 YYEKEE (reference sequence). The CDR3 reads CASSFDPQETQYF. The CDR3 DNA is TGTGCCAGCAGCTTCGACCCCCAAGAGACCCAGTACTTC.

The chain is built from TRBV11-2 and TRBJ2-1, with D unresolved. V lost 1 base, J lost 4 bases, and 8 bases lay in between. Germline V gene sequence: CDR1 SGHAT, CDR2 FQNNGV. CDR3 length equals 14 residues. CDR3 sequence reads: CASSLGMGYNEQFF. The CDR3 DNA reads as TGTGCCAGCAGCTTAGGGATGGGGTACAATGAGCAGTTCTTC.

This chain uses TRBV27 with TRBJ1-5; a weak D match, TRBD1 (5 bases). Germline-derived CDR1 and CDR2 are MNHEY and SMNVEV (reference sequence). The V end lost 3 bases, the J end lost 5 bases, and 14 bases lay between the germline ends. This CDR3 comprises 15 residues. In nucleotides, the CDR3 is TGTGCCAGCAGTTTCCGCCAGGGTAGGGATCAGCCCCAGCATTTT. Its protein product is CASSFRQGRDQPQHF.

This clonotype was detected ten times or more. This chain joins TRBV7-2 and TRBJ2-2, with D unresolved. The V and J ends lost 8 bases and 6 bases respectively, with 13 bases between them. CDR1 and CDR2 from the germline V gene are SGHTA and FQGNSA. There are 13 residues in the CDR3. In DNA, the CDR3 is TGTGCCAGCGCCCTGGACCGGGCCGGGGAGCTGTTTTTT. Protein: CASALDRAGELFF. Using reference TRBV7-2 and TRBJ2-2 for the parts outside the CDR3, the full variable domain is GAGVSQSPSNKVTEKGKDVELRCDPISGHTALYWYRQSLGQGLEFLIYFQGNSAPDKSGLPSDRFSAERTGGSVSTLTIQRTQQEDSAVYLCASALDRAGELFFGEGSRLTVL.

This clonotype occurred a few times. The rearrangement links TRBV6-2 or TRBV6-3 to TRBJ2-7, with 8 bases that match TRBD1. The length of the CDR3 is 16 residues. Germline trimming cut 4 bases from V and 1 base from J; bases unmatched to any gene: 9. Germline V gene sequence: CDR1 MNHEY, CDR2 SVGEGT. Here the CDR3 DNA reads TGTGCCAGCAGTTCCGGACAGGGAAGAACGTCCTACGAGCAGTACTTC. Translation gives CASSSGQGRTSYEQYF.

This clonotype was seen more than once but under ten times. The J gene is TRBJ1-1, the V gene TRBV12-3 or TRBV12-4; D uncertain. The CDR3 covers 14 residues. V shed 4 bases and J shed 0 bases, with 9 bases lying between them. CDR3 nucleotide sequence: TGTGCCAGCAGTTCAACATTGGTGAACACTGAAGCTTTCTTT. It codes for CASSSTLVNTEAFF.